This paragraph covers one T cell receptor (beta chain) sequence. The data were obtained in a study of blood T cell repertoires in COVID-19. Method: immunoSEQ multiplex PCR; TCRdb's copy keeps in-frame clones and lacks some. The sample has 150,000 to 200,000 clones; around 89% are singletons. From germline, CDR1 is SQVTM and CDR2 ANQGSEA. CDR3 length: 14 residues. V was clipped by 7 bases and J by 8 bases; unmatched bases: 12. V gene TRBV29-1 combines with J gene TRBJ2-1; 9 bases map to TRBD2. The clonotype comes from a woman aged 18-29 years who had recovered from COVID-19. Sequenced sample: PBMCs or T cells enriched from blood (not recorded which). CDR3 loop: CSALPGTSLYEQFF. CDR3 in DNA: TGCAGCGCCCTTCCCGGGACTAGCCTCTATGAGCAGTTCTTC.